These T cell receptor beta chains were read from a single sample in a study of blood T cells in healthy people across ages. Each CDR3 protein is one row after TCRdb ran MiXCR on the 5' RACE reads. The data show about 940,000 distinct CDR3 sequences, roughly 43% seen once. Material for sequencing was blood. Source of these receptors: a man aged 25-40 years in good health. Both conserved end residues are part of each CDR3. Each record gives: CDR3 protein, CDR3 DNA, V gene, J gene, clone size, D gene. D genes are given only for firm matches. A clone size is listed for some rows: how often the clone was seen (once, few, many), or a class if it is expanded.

CDR3: CAWKHQYF; DNA: TGTGCCTGGAAACACCAGTACTTC; V: TRBV30; J: TRBJ2-7; size: NA; D: NA
CDR3: CASRPTSGGSYEQYF; DNA: TGTGCCAGCAGACCTACTAGCGGGGGGTCCTACGAGCAGTACTTC; V: TRBV7-2; J: TRBJ2-7; size: many; D: TRBD2
CDR3: CASGPGRTKLSYEQYF; DNA: TGTGCCAGCGGACCGGGACGCACTAAACTATCCTACGAGCAGTACTTC; V: TRBV12-3/TRBV12-4; J: TRBJ2-7; size: NA; D: NA
CDR3: CASSHQGATNEKLFF; DNA: TGTGCCAGCAGTCACCAGGGAGCAACTAATGAAAAACTGTTTTTT; V: TRBV6-5; J: TRBJ1-4; size: NA; D: NA
CDR3: CSARDVIGAQHEQFF; DNA: TGCAGTGCTAGAGATGTCATAGGGGCACAACATGAGCAGTTCTTC; V: TRBV20-1; J: TRBJ2-1; size: NA; D: NA
CDR3: CASSPRDPDEQYF; DNA: TGCGCCAGCAGTCCCCGAGACCCCGACGAGCAGTACTTC; V: TRBV5-1; J: TRBJ2-7; size: NA; D: NA
CDR3: CASSQDAPGAYEQYF; DNA: TGCGCCAGCAGCCAAGATGCTCCGGGGGCCTACGAGCAGTACTTC; V: TRBV4-1; J: TRBJ2-7; size: NA; D: NA
CDR3: CATGRGSNTEAFF; DNA: TGTGCCACCGGCCGAGGGTCGAACACTGAAGCTTTCTTT; V: TRBV9; J: TRBJ1-1; size: few; D: NA
CDR3: CASRGTENSNQPQHF; DNA: TGTGCCAGCAGGGGGACAGAGAATAGCAATCAGCCCCAGCATTTT; V: TRBV2; J: TRBJ1-5; size: NA; D: TRBD1
CDR3: CASSQGTEETQYF; DNA: TGCGCCAGCAGTCAGGGGACAGAAGAGACCCAGTACTTC; V: TRBV4-1; J: TRBJ2-5; size: NA; D: TRBD1
CDR3: CASNTQGAKETQYF; DNA: TGTGCCAGCAACACACAGGGGGCGAAAGAGACCCAGTACTTC; V: TRBV2; J: TRBJ2-5; size: NA; D: TRBD1
CDR3: CASSHGQGAGTQYF; DNA: TGTGCCAGCAGCCACGGACAGGGGGCAGGTACGCAGTATTTT; V: TRBV16; J: TRBJ2-3; size: NA; D: TRBD1
CDR3: CASNVGDTQYF; DNA: TGTGCCTCCAACGTGGGGGATACGCAGTATTTT; V: TRBV10-3; J: TRBJ2-3; size: few; D: NA